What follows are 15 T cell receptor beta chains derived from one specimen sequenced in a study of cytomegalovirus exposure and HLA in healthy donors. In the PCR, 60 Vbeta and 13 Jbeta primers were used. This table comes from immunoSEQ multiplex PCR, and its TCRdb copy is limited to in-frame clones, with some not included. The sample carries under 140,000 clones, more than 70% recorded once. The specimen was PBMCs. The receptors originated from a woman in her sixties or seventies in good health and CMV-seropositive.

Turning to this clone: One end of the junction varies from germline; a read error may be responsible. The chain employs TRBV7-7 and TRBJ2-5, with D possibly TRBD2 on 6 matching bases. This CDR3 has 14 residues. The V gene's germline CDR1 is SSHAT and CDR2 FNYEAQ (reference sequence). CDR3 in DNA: TGTGCTAGCAGCTTATGGGGGGTCCAAGAGACCCAGTACTTC. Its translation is CASSLWGVQETQYF.

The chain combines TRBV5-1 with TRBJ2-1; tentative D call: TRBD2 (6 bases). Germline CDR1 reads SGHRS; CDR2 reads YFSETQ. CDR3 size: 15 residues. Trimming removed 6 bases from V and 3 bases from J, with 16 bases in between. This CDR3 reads CASTEGYSDYNEQFF. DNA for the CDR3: TGCGCCAGCACGGAGGGGTACTCGGACTACAATGAGCAGTTCTTC.

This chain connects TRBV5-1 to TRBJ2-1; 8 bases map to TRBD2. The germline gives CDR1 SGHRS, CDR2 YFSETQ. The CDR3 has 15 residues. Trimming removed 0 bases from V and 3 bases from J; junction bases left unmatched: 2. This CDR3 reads CASSLVGTSYNEQFF. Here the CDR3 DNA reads TGCGCCAGCAGCTTGGTGGGGACTAGCTACAATGAGCAGTTCTTC.

The CDR3 sequence is CASSLSDRRNQPQHF. The CDR3 bases are TGTGCCAGCAGTTTGTCCGACAGGCGCAATCAGCCCCAGCATTTT. The V call is TRBV28, the J call TRBJ1-5; maybe TRBD1 (6 bases). The CDR3 covers 15 residues. The V and J ends lost 3 bases and 2 bases respectively, with 11 bases between them. CDR1 MDHEN and CDR2 SYDVKM come from the germline V gene.

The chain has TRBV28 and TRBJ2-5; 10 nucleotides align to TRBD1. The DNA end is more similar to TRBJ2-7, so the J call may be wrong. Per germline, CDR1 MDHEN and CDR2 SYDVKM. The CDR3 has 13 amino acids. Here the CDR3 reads CASSRGQGYEQYF. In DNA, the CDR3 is TGTGCCAGCAGTCGGGGACAGGGGTACGAGCAGTACTTC.

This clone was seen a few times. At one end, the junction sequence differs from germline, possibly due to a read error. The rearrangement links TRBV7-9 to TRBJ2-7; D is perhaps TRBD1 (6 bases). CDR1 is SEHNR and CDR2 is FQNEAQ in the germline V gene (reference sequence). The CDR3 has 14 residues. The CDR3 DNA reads TGTTCCAGCAGCTTAGTCGCAGGGGTCTACGAGCAGTACTTC. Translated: CSSSLVAGVYEQYF.

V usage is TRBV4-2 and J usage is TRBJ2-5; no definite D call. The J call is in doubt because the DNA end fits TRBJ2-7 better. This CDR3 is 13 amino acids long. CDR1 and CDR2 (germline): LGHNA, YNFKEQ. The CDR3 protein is CASSLAFNYEQYF. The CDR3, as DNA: TGTGCCAGCAGCCTAGCCTTTAACTACGAGCAGTACTTC.

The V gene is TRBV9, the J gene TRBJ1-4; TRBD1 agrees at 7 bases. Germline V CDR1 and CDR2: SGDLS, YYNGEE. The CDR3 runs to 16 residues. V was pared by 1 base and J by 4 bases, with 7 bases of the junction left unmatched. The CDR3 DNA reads TGTGCCAGCAGCGTAAGAGGGGGCGATGGTAATGAAAAACTGTTTTTT. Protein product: CASSVRGGDGNEKLFF.

The CDR3 here is CASSLGPEGADGYTF. DNA of the CDR3: TGCGCCAGCAGCTTGGGGCCAGAGGGGGCTGATGGCTACACCTTC. The V call is TRBV5-1, the J call TRBJ1-2; TRBD1 aligns across 7 bases. The CDR3 loop spans 15 amino acids. The germline V gene has CDR1 SGHRS and CDR2 YFSETQ. The V segment lost 0 bases and the J segment 6 bases; nucleotides outside the gene matches: 8.

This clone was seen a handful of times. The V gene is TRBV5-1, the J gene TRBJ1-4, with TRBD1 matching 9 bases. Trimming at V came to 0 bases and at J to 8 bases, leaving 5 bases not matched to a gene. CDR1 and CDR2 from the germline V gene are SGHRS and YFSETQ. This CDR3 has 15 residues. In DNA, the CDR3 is TGCGCCAGCAGCTTGGCGTTGGGACAGGGCGAAAAACTGTTTTTT. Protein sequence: CASSLALGQGEKLFF.

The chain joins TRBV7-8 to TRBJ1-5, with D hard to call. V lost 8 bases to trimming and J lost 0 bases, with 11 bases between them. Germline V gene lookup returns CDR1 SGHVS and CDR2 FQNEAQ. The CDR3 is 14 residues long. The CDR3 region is CASGRGYSNQPQHF. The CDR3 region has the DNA TGTGCCAGCGGGAGAGGGTATAGCAATCAGCCCCAGCATTTT.

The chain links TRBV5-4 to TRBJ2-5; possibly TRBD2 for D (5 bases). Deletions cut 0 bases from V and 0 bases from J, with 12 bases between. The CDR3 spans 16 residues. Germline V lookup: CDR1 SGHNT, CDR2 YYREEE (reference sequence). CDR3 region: CASSLVTGGYQETQYF. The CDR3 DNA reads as TGTGCCAGCAGCTTGGTTACTGGCGGGTACCAAGAGACCCAGTACTTC.

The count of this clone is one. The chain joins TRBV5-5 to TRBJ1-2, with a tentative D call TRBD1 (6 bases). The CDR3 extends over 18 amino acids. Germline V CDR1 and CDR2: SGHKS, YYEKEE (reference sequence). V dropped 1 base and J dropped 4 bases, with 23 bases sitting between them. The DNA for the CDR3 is TGTGCCAGCAGCTTGATGTTAGGGGGTTGGGGTGCCTCCTATGGCTACACCTTC. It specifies CASSLMLGGWGASYGYTF. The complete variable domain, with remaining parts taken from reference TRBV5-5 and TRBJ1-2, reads DAGVTQSPTHLIKTRGQQVTLRCSPISGHKSVSWYQQVLGQGPQFIFQYYEKEERGRGNFPDRFSARQFPNYSSELNVNALLLGDSALYLCASSLMLGGWGASYGYTFGSGTRLTVV.

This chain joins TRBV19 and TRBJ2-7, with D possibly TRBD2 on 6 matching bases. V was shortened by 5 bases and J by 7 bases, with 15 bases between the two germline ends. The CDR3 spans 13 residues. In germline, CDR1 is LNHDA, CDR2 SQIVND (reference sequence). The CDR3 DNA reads TGTGCCAGTAGTCCCGGGACTGAACGAGAGCAGTACTTC. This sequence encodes CASSPGTEREQYF. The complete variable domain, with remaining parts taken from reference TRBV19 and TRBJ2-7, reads DGGITQSPKYLFRKEGQNVTLSCEQNLNHDAMYWYRQDPGQGLRLIYYSQIVNDFQKGDIAEGYSVSREKKESFPLTVTSAQKNPTAFYLCASSPGTEREQYFGPGTRLTVT.

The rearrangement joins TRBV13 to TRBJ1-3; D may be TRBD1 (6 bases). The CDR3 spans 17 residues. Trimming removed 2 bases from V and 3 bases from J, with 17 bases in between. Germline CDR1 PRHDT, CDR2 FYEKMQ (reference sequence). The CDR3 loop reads CASSLSGIGGRGNTIYF. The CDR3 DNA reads TGTGCCAGCAGCTTAAGCGGGATCGGGGGGCGTGGAAACACCATATATTTT.